The rows below give T cell receptor beta chains drawn from one sample of a study of PD-1 blockade in classical Hodgkin lymphoma. Using immunoSEQ multiplex PCR, the repertoire was profiled, and TCRdb retains in-frame clones only, with some absent. The table has around 45,000 clones, under 75% seen once. Sequenced material: peripheral blood mononuclear cells (PBMCs), taken before the second cycle of nivolumab. The receptors shown here come from a human donor with classical Hodgkin lymphoma. Both conserved end residues are part of each CDR3. A D gene is named only where the DNA matches it firmly. Only part of the rows carry a size: once, few, many, or a class if the clone is expanded.

j_call v_call clone_size d_call cdr3_nt cdr3_aa
TRBJ1-5 TRBV30 NA NA TGTGCCTGGAGTCCCCTCCGTCCAAGCAATCAGCCCCAGCATTTT CAWSPLRPSNQPQHF
TRBJ2-7 TRBV9 NA TRBD1 TGTGCCAGCAGCCCTCGGGACAGGACCTACGAGCAGTACTTC CASSPRDRTYEQYF
TRBJ1-1 TRBV6-4 NA NA TGTGCCAGCAGTGACTCGGGGGGGGTGGGAGAAGCTTTCTTT CASSDSGGVGEAFF
TRBJ2-5 TRBV30 NA TRBD2 TGTGCCTGGAGACCAATAGCGGGGTCAGAGACCCAGTACTTC CAWRPIAGSETQYF
TRBJ2-1 TRBV4-3 few TRBD2 TGCGCCAGCAGCCAAGATGGGGTAGCGGGTTCCTCCTACAATGAGCAGTTCTTC CASSQDGVAGSSYNEQFF
TRBJ2-1 TRBV7-8 NA TRBD2 TGTGCCAGCAGCTTAGTGGGCGGGAGGGAACCTACTAGCTCCTACAATGAGCAGTTCTTC CASSLVGGREPTSSYNEQFF
TRBJ2-2 TRBV5-1 NA NA TGCGCCAGTAGGACAGAGAACACCGGGGAGCTGTTTTTT CASRTENTGELFF
TRBJ2-7 TRBV7-9 NA TRBD2 TGTGCCAGCAGCCGAGGGACTAGCGGAGCCTACGAGCAGTACTTC CASSRGTSGAYEQYF
TRBJ1-5 TRBV2 NA TRBD1 TGTGCCAGCACCAGGGGGGGCGTCGACAGGGGGGGGAATAGCAATCAGCCCCAGCATTTT CASTRGGVDRGGNSNQPQHF
TRBJ1-5 TRBV30 NA TRBD1 TGTGCCTGGAGTTCCGGCAGGGGGTATCAGCCCCAGCATTTT CAWSSGRGYQPQHF
TRBJ1-1 TRBV6-5 NA NA TGTGCCAGCAGTTACGTCAGGGGATTCCCTGAAGCTTTCTTT CASSYVRGFPEAFF
TRBJ2-1 TRBV19 NA TRBD1 TGTGCCAGTAGTAATCGACAGGGGGGAGACTACAATGAGCAGTTCTTC CASSNRQGGDYNEQFF
TRBJ2-5 TRBV5-6 NA TRBD2 TGTGCCAGCAGCCAAGGGACTAGCAGTGGGACCCAGTACTTC CASSQGTSSGTQYF
TRBJ1-2 TRBV27 NA NA TGTGCCAGCAGTTTATCCCAACAGGGTGGGCGCCATGGCTACACCTTC CASSLSQQGGRHGYTF
TRBJ2-7 TRBV6-5 NA NA TGTGCCACCTTAGAGGGTCCCTCCTACGAGCAGTACTTC CATLEGPSYEQYF
TRBJ1-1 TRBV19 NA TRBD1 TGTGCCAGTGGAGACAGGGACGCGACTGAAGCTTTCTTT CASGDRDATEAFF
TRBJ2-7 TRBV28 NA TRBD2 TGTGCCAGCAGTTTAAGCGGGAGGGCCTATGAGCAGTACTTC CASSLSGRAYEQYF
TRBJ2-7 TRBV7-2 NA NA TGTGCCAGCAGCTTCAACGTGGGAGCGGGCGACGAGCAGTACTTC CASSFNVGAGDEQYF
TRBJ1-1 TRBV7-2 few NA TGTGCCAGCAGCTTAGATCCAGGGAGGAACACTGAAGCTTTCTTT CASSLDPGRNTEAFF
TRBJ1-2 TRBV19 few NA TGTGCCAGTAGTATAGCCCAGGCGAGCTACACCTTC CASSIAQASYTF
TRBJ2-2 TRBV19 once NA TGTGCCAGTACTACACTTTCTTCGTCCAATCCCCTCACCGGGGAGCTGTTTTTT CASTTLSSSNPLTGELFF
TRBJ1-2 TRBV27 few NA TGTGCCAGCAGTTTCGTAGGGGGAAGGGGCTACACCTTC CASSFVGGRGYTF
TRBJ2-7 TRBV11-1 NA TRBD1 TGTGCCAGCAGCGTTGGACAGGGGGGGATGGACGAGCAGTACTTC CASSVGQGGMDEQYF
TRBJ2-7 TRBV7-9 NA NA TGTGCCAGCAGCGGACGGGCCTACGAGCAGTACTTC CASSGRAYEQYF
TRBJ2-2 TRBV13 NA TRBD2 TGTGCCAGCAGCTTAGTGGCGGGGGCGAACACCGGGGAGCTGTTTTTT CASSLVAGANTGELFF
TRBJ2-7 TRBV6-6 medium-sized NA TGTGCCAGCAGTTTATCGGCAGTCTACGAGCAGTACTTC CASSLSAVYEQYF
TRBJ1-3 TRBV30 NA NA TGTGCCTCGTCGGGGGTCATAGGAAACACCATATATTTT CASSGVIGNTIYF
TRBJ1-2 TRBV27 NA NA TGTGCCAGCAGTTTGGGGGGGAGTGTTTATGGCTACACCTTC CASSLGGSVYGYTF
TRBJ1-1 TRBV9 NA NA TGTGCCAGCAGCGCGTTTGCGGGCTGGGCTGAAGCTTTCTTT CASSAFAGWAEAFF
TRBJ2-1 TRBV14 NA TRBD2 TGTGCCAGCAGCCAAGGGAGCGGGGGGGCCCTGGGTGAGCAGTTCTTC CASSQGSGGALGEQFF
TRBJ2-2 TRBV6-6 NA TRBD1 TGTGCCAGCAGCGGACAGGGGGCGCGCGCCGGGGAGCTGTTTTTT CASSGQGARAGELFF
TRBJ1-6 TRBV5-4 NA NA TGTGCCAGCTCCAGGGTACTAAGTTCACCCCTCCACTTT CASSRVLSSPLHF
TRBJ2-5 TRBV7-9 NA NA TGTGCCAGCAGCCAGAACGACGGGCAAGAGACCCAGTACTTC CASSQNDGQETQYF
TRBJ1-2 TRBV5-1 NA NA TGCGCCAGCAGCTTGGGGCAGGTGGAGATCTATGGCTACACCTTC CASSLGQVEIYGYTF
TRBJ2-2 TRBV9 NA NA TGTGCCAGCAGCGTAGGGACATCGAACACCGGGGAGCTGTTTTTT CASSVGTSNTGELFF
TRBJ1-1 TRBV15 NA NA TGTGCCACCAGCAGCGACTTAGGCACTGAAGCTTTCTTT CATSSDLGTEAFF
TRBJ2-3 TRBV19 NA NA TGTGCCAGTCAACAGGTTCCTAGCACAGATACGCAGTATTTT CASQQVPSTDTQYF
TRBJ2-7 TRBV29-1 NA TRBD2 TGCAGCGTTGAGCAGCGGGGATCCTACGAGCAGTACTTC CSVEQRGSYEQYF
TRBJ2-2 TRBV6-4 few TRBD1 TGTGCCAGCAGGACAGGGGACGACACCGGGGAGCTGTTTTTT CASRTGDDTGELFF
TRBJ2-7 TRBV6-1 NA NA TGTGCCAGCAGTGACTGGACAGTGAAATCCTACGAGCAGTACTTC CASSDWTVKSYEQYF
TRBJ2-3 TRBV28 NA TRBD2 TGTGCCAGCAGCCAGACTAGCGGTGCCACAGATACGCAGTATTTT CASSQTSGATDTQYF